This is a list of T cell receptor beta chains from one sample in a study of post-analysis software for immune sequencing data. TCRdb re-called the PCR reads with MiXCR, one entry per CDR3 protein. Altogether hundreds of thousands of distinct CDR3 sequences are present, around 60% being singletons, with the ten largest covering around 11%. Input material: blood. The receptors stem from a girl aged 2 to 10 with multiple sclerosis. The CDR3 runs from the conserved cysteine through the conserved F or W. D genes are given only for firm matches. Clone size is given for some rows only: seen once, a few or many times, or a class if the clone is expanded.

.	TRBV3-1	TRBJ1-2	.	CASSRLGDGSKYGCTF	TGTGCCAGCAGCCGACTGGGAGATGGCAGTAAATATGGCTGCACCTTC
.	TRBV20-1	TRBJ2-5	.	CSARGPTRQETQYF	TGCAGTGCTAGAGGACCGACTAGGCAAGAGACCCAGTACTTC
.	TRBV7-9	TRBJ2-1	.	CASSRGGGGEGEQFF	TGTGCCAGCAGCAGAGGGGGGGGCGGGGAAGGTGAGCAGTTCTTC
.	TRBV20-1	TRBJ1-6	.	CSVRSAINSPLHF	TGCAGTGTGCGATCCGCAATTAATTCACCCCTCCACTTT
TRBD2	TRBV20-1	TRBJ2-7	.	CSAVSGSGYEQYF	TGCAGTGCCGTTAGCGGGAGTGGTTACGAGCAGTACTTC
TRBD1	TRBV5-1	TRBJ2-5	.	CASRGQEETQYF	TGCGCCAGCAGGGGACAGGAAGAGACCCAGTACTTC
TRBD2	TRBV9	TRBJ2-1	.	CASSVGTSSHEQFF	TGTGCCAGCAGCGTAGGGACTAGTAGCCATGAGCAGTTCTTC
.	TRBV9	TRBJ1-6	.	CASSVATLGSLHF	TGTGCCAGCAGCGTAGCAACCCTCGGGTCCCTCCACTTT
TRBD1	TRBV6-5	TRBJ2-7	few	CASSKTRQGYEQYF	TGTGCCAGCAGTAAAACCCGACAGGGATACGAGCAGTACTTC
.	TRBV20-1	TRBJ2-4	.	CSARLEGRDIQYF	TGCAGTGCCCGCCTAGAGGGGAGAGACATTCAGTACTTC
TRBD1	TRBV12-3/TRBV12-4	TRBJ2-5	.	CASNRQGVQETQYF	TGTGCCAGCAACCGACAGGGGGTCCAAGAGACCCAGTACTTC
.	TRBV20-1	TRBJ2-7	.	CSARSQDYEQYF	TGCAGTGCTAGAAGTCAGGACTACGAGCAGTACTTC
.	TRBV5-1	TRBJ1-1	.	CASSWAEKNTEAFF	TGCGCCAGCAGCTGGGCAGAAAAGAACACTGAAGCTTTCTTT
TRBD1	TRBV20-1	TRBJ2-3	.	CSARGRTGGPTRGQYF	TGCAGTGCTAGAGGAAGGACAGGGGGCCCCACAAGGGGGCAGTATTTT
TRBD1	TRBV12-3/TRBV12-4	TRBJ2-6	.	CASSGQGFPSGANVLTF	TGTGCCAGCAGCGGACAGGGGTTTCCCTCTGGGGCCAACGTCCTGACTTTC
.	TRBV6-1	TRBJ2-1	.	CATSGGLSLNEQFF	TGTGCCACCTCAGGGGGACTTTCTCTTAATGAGCAGTTCTTC
TRBD2	TRBV12-3/TRBV12-4	TRBJ2-1	.	CASSPSGSHEQFF	TGTGCCAGCAGCCCCAGCGGGAGTCATGAGCAGTTCTTC
.	TRBV12-3/TRBV12-4	TRBJ2-7	.	CASSRGPMKYF	TGTGCCAGCAGCAGAGGACCGATGAAGTACTTC
.	TRBV4-3	TRBJ1-2	few	CASSLDGQTYGYTF	TGCGCCAGCAGCCTAGACGGACAGACTTATGGCTACACCTTC
.	TRBV2	TRBJ2-7	.	CASSSQLSYEQYF	TGTGCCAGCAGCTCACAGCTGTCCTACGAGCAGTACTTC
.	TRBV7-9	TRBJ2-1	.	CASSFSQSSYNEQFF	TGTGCCAGCAGCTTTAGCCAGAGCTCCTACAATGAGCAGTTCTTC
TRBD2	TRBV20-1	TRBJ2-1	.	CSVTDPSGSINEQFF	TGCAGCGTCACGGATCCTAGCGGGAGCATCAATGAGCAGTTCTTC
.	TRBV15	TRBJ1-2	once	CATSRDSYAGNYGYTF	TGTGCCACCAGCAGAGATTCCTACGCAGGGAACTATGGCTACACCTTC
TRBD1	TRBV27	TRBJ1-1	once	CASSSPDRDAFF	TGTGCCAGCAGTTCCCCGGACAGGGACGCTTTCTTT
.	TRBV20-1	TRBJ2-3	.	CSARVLAADTQYF	TGCAGTGCTAGAGTACTAGCTGCAGATACGCAGTATTTT
TRBD1	TRBV12-3/TRBV12-4	TRBJ1-2	once	CASSPGQGYDGYTF	TGTGCCAGCAGCCCTGGACAGGGGTACGATGGCTACACCTTC
TRBD2	TRBV6-6	TRBJ2-3	.	CASSYARGEPDTQYF	TGTGCCAGCAGTTACGCGCGGGGGGAACCAGATACGCAGTATTTT
.	TRBV5-5	TRBJ2-3	.	CASRWDLSTDTQYF	TGTGCCAGCAGATGGGACCTTAGCACAGATACGCAGTATTTT
.	TRBV12-3/TRBV12-4	TRBJ2-5	many	CASSLRQETQYF	TGTGCCAGCAGTTTAAGGCAGGAGACCCAGTACTTC